Detailed here is one T cell receptor beta chain. Its specificity is not known. TCRdb processed the 5' RACE reads again and assigns one entry to each CDR3 protein, with no DNA. This sample's table reports roughly 420,000 distinct CDR3 sequences. This record comes from a study of T cells expressing NK-cell markers. This CDR3 is built from 21 residues. Study outcomes and limitations: The CD3+CD56-NKG2C+ fraction of several donors was also led by these clonotypes. The study did not resolve the HCMV specificity of expanded NKG2C+ T cell clones.

The sequence derives from a woman between 18 and 75 years old in good health. The chain couples TRBV21-1 to TRBJ2-1; the TCRdb D gene call, TRBD2, has no DNA to confirm it. TRBV21-1 is marked as a pseudogene. Sequenced sample: blood T cells: a sorted CD56 or NKG2C T cell subset, CD4+ or CD8+ T cells, or bulk PBMC T cells (not recorded which). CDR3 sequence: CASTSKLGTSGALCSYNEQFF.